The rows below give T cell receptor beta chains drawn from one sample of a study of shared clonotypes between healthy human individuals. Data came from immunoSEQ multiplex PCR; TCRdb stores just in-frame clones and leaves some out. The profile shows about half a million clones, around 80% of them singletons. Source material: PBMCs. These receptors were collected from a middle-aged woman in good health. Some clones in this sample may be carry-over from other donors' samples. CDR3s include the opening cysteine and the closing phenylalanine or tryptophan. The D gene is left open where the match is weak. Expanded clones get a size class; other rows say once, few or many, or leave the size out.

D gene	V gene	J gene	clone size	CDR3 DNA	CDR3 protein
TRBD1	TRBV5-1	TRBJ1-6	NA	TGCGCCAGCAGCTTACAAAACAGGGGGCTTTCACCCCTCCACTTT	CASSLQNRGLSPLHF
NA	TRBV7-2	TRBJ1-4	few	TGTGCCAGCAGCGCCTACAGGCAGGCTAATGAAAAACTGTTTTTT	CASSAYRQANEKLFF
NA	TRBV27	TRBJ2-7	NA	TGTGCCAGCAGTTTCCAGAGCTCCTACGAGCAGTACTTC	CASSFQSSYEQYF
TRBD2	TRBV9	TRBJ2-3	NA	TGTGCCAGCAGCGTAGGACTAGCGGGACTCACAGATACGCAGTATTTT	CASSVGLAGLTDTQYF
TRBD2	TRBV7-2	TRBJ2-3	NA	TGTGCCAGCCTCCGATCTGCGGGAGCAGCCACAGATACGCAGTATTTT	CASLRSAGAATDTQYF
NA	TRBV5-4	TRBJ2-1	NA	TGTGCCAGCAGCTTGGTGGGGACTCCCCCTCATGAGCAGTTCTTC	CASSLVGTPPHEQFF
TRBD1	TRBV9	TRBJ1-2	NA	TGTGCCAGCAGCGATACAGGGGTGGGTGGCTACACCTTC	CASSDTGVGGYTF
NA	TRBV5-1	TRBJ2-1	NA	TGCGCCAGCAGCTTTAACAATGAGCAGTTCTTC	CASSFNNEQFF
TRBD2	TRBV5-1	TRBJ2-1	NA	TGCGCCAGCAGCCCCCGGACTAGAAGGAATGAGCAGTTCTTC	CASSPRTRRNEQFF
NA	TRBV5-5	TRBJ2-3	NA	TGTGCCAGCAGCTTCCCCACAGAGGATACGCAGTATTTT	CASSFPTEDTQYF
NA	TRBV30	TRBJ1-4	once	TGTGCCTGGAGTGGACAGAAAACCTCGGAAAAACTGTTTTTT	CAWSGQKTSEKLFF
TRBD2	TRBV5-5	TRBJ2-1	NA	TGTGCCAGCAGCTTGGAGCTAGCGGCGGTCTACAATGAGCAGTTCTTC	CASSLELAAVYNEQFF
NA	TRBV30	TRBJ1-2	few	TGTGCCTGGACCGATGACAGGTGGGGGGATTCCAAGGGCTACACCTTC	CAWTDDRWGDSKGYTF
NA	TRBV21-1	TRBJ2-7	once	TGTGCCAGCAGCAAACCCGGGACTAGCGGGAGGGCCCTTTACGAGCAGTACTTC	CASSKPGTSGRALYEQYF
NA	TRBV6-5	TRBJ1-2	NA	TGTGCCAGCAGTTACGACCCTAACTATGGCTACACCTTC	CASSYDPNYGYTF
NA	TRBV4-2	TRBJ1-2	NA	TGTGCCAGCAGCCACGCCCAAGAGGGAGACAGATATGGCTACACCTTC	CASSHAQEGDRYGYTF
TRBD1	TRBV7-2	TRBJ2-7	NA	TGTGCCAGCAGCGCGCAAGACAGGGCCTACGAGCAGTACTTC	CASSAQDRAYEQYF
NA	TRBV7-8	TRBJ2-7	once	TGTGCCAGCAGCCCCTCTTACGAGCAGTACTTC	CASSPSYEQYF
TRBD1	TRBV5-1	TRBJ2-3	NA	TGCGCCAGCAGCTTCTCGCCGGGACAGGGGGGCACAGATACGCAGTATTTT	CASSFSPGQGGTDTQYF
TRBD1	TRBV4-2	TRBJ2-5	few	TGTGCCAGCAGCCAAGCAGGGGGAGAGACCCAGTACTTC	CASSQAGGETQYF
NA	TRBV6-5	TRBJ1-1	NA	TGTGCCAGCAGTTCGAACCGGGACAAAGCTGAAGCTTTCTTT	CASSSNRDKAEAFF
NA	TRBV2	TRBJ1-1	NA	TGTGCCAGCAGCGAAGGGTCGAACACTGAAGCTTTCTTT	CASSEGSNTEAFF
NA	TRBV2	TRBJ2-7	NA	TGTGCCAGCGATGGACGGGGAAGCTCCTACGAGCAGTACTTC	CASDGRGSSYEQYF
NA	TRBV19	TRBJ1-4	NA	TGTGCCAGTAGCTTCCAGGGCCTGAATGAAAAACTGTTTTTT	CASSFQGLNEKLFF
TRBD2	TRBV28	TRBJ2-7	NA	TGTGCCAGCAGTACCCACGGGGGGGACACCTACGAGCAGTACTTC	CASSTHGGDTYEQYF
NA	TRBV11-2	TRBJ1-2	NA	TGTGCCAGCAGCTTAGTGGCAGGGGTGAACTATGGCTACACCTTC	CASSLVAGVNYGYTF
NA	TRBV28	TRBJ2-2	NA	TGTGCCAGCAGTTCCGGAGGGTCAGGAGGCACCGGGGAGCTGTTTTTT	CASSSGGSGGTGELFF